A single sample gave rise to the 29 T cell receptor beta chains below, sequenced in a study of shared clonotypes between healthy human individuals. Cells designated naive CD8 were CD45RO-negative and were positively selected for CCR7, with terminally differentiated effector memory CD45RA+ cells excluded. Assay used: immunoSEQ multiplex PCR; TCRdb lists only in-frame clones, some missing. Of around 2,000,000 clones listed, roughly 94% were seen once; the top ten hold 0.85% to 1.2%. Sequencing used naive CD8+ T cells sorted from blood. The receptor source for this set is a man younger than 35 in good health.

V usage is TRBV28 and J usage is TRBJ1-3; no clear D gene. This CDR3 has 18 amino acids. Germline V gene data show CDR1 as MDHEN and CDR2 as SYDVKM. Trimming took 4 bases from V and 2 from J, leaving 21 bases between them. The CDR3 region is CASSYNRAPVVTGNTIYF. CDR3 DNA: TGTGCCAGCAGTTACAACCGGGCCCCGGTTGTGACTGGAAACACCATATATTTT.

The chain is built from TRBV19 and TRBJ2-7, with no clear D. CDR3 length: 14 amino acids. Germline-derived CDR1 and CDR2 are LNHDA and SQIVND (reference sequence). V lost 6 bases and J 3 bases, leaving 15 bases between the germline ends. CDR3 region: CASSTTDTYYEQYF. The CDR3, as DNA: TGTGCCAGTAGCACAACCGACACCTACTACGAGCAGTACTTC.

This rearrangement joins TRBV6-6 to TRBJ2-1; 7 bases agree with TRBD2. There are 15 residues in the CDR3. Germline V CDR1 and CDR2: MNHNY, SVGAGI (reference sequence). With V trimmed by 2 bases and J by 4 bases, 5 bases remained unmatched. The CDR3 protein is CASSYGSGGYNEQFF. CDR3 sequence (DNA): TGTGCCAGCAGTTACGGGTCGGGGGGTTACAATGAGCAGTTCTTC.

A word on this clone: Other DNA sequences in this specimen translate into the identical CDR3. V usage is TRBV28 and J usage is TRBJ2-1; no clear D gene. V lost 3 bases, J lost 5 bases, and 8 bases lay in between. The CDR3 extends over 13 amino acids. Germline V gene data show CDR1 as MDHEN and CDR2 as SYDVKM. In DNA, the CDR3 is TGTGCCAGCAGTTTTCGTCTAAACAATGAGCAGTTCTTC. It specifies CASSFRLNNEQFF.

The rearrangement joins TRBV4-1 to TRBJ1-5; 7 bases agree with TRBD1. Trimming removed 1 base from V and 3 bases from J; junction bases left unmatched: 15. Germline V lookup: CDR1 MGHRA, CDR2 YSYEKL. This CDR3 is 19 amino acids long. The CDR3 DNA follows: TGCGCCAGCAGCCAAGTGTACGGGACAATGACAGGGAACAATCAGCCCCAGCATTTT. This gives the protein CASSQVYGTMTGNNQPQHF.

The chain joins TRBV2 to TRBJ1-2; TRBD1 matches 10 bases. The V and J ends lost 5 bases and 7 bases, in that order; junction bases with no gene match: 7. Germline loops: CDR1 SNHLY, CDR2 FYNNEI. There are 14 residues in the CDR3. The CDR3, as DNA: TGTGCCAGCAGTTCCGGGACAGGGGATCGTGGCTACACCTTC. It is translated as CASSSGTGDRGYTF.

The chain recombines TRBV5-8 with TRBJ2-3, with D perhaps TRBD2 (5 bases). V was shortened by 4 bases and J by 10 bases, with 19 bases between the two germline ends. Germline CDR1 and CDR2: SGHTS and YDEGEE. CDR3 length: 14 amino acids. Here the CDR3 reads CASSPGTFMEAQYF. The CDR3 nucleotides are TGTGCCAGCAGCCCTGGCACATTTATGGAGGCGCAGTATTTT.

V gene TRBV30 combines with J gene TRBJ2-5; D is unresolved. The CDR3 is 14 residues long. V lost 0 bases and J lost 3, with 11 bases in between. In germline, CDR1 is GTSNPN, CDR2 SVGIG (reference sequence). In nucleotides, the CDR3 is TGTGCCTGGAGTGTTGTGGGGTGGGAAGAGACCCAGTACTTC. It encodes CAWSVVGWEETQYF.

The CDR3 bases are TGTGCCAGCAGTTTATCCGCTCCGGGACAAGGGAGCACAGATACGCAGTATTTT. This encodes CASSLSAPGQGSTDTQYF. The V call is TRBV27, the J call TRBJ2-3, with D perhaps TRBD1 (6 bases). Germline values: CDR1 MNHEY, CDR2 SMNVEV (reference sequence). This CDR3 has 18 residues. The V and J ends lost 0 bases and 0 bases respectively, with 16 bases between them.

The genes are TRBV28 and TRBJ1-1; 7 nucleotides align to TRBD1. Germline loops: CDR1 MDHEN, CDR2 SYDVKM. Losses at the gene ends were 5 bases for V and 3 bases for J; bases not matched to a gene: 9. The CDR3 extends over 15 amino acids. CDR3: CASSQTGTVDTEAFF. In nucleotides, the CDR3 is TGTGCCAGCAGTCAAACCGGGACAGTAGACACTGAAGCTTTCTTT.

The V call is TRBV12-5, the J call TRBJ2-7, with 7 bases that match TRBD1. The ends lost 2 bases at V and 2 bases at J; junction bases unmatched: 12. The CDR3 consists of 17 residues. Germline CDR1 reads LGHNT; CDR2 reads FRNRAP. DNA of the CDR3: TGTGCTAGTGGTTTGTTCCTCAAGGGGCAGGGGGCCTACGAGCAGTACTTC. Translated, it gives CASGLFLKGQGAYEQYF.

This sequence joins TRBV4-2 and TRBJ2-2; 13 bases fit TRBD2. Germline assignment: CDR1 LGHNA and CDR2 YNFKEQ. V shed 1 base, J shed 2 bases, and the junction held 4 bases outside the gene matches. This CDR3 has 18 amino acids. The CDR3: CASSQGLAGGLNTGELFF. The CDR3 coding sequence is TGTGCCAGCAGCCAAGGACTAGCGGGGGGCCTTAACACCGGGGAGCTGTTTTTT.

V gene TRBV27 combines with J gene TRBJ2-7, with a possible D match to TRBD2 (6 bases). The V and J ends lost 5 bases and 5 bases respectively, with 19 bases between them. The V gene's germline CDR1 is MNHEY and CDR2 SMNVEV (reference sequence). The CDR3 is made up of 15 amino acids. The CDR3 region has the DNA TGTGCCAGCAGTCCTACACTAGCACGGGACCACGAGCAGTACTTC. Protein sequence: CASSPTLARDHEQYF.

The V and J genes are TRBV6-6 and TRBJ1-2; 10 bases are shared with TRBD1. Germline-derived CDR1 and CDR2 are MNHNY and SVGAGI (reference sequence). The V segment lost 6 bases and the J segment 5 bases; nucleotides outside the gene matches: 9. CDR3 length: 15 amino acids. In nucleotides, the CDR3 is TGTGCCAGCAGCCCGATGCCGGGACAGGGGTATGGCTACACCTTC. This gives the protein CASSPMPGQGYGYTF.

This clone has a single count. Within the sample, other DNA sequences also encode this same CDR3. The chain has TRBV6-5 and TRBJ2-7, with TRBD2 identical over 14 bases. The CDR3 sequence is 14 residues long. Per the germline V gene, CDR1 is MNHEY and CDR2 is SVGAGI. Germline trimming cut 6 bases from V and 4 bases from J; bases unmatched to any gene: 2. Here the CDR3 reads CASRGLAGVYEQYF. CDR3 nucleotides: TGTGCCAGCAGGGGACTAGCGGGAGTTTACGAGCAGTACTTC.

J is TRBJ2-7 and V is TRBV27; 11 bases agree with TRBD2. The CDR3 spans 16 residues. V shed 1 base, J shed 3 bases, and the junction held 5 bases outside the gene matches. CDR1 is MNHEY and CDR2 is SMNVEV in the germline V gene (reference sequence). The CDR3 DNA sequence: TGTGCCAGCAGTTTATTATCCACTAGCGGGAGCTACGAGCAGTACTTC. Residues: CASSLLSTSGSYEQYF.

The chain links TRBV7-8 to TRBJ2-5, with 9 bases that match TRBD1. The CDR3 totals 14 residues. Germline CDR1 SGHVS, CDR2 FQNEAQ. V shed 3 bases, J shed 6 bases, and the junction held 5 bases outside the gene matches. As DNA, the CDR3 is TGTGCCAGCAGCTTCCGGGACAGGGAACAGACCCAGTACTTC. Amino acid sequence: CASSFRDREQTQYF. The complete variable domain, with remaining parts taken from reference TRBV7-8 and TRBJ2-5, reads GAGVSQSPRYKVAKRGQDVALRCDPISGHVSLFWYQQALGQGPEFLTYFQNEAQLDKSGLPSDRFFAERPEGSVSTLKIQRTQQEDSAVYLCASSFRDREQTQYFGPGTRLLVL.

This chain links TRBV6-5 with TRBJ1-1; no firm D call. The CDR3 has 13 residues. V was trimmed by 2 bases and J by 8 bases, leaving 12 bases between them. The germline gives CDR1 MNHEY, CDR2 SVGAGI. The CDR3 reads CASSYHESREAFF. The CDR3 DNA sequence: TGTGCCAGCAGTTACCACGAAAGCCGCGAAGCTTTCTTT.

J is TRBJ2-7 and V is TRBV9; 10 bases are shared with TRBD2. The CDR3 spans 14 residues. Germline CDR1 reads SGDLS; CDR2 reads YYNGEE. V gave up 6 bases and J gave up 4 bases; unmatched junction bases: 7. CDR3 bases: TGTGCCAGCAATCCTAGCGGGGGCCTGTACGAGCAGTACTTC. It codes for CASNPSGGLYEQYF.

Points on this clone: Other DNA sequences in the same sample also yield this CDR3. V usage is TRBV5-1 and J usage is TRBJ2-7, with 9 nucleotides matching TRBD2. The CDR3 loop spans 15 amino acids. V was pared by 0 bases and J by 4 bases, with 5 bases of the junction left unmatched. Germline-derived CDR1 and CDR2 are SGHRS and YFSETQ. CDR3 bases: TGCGCCAGCAGCTTGGGGGCTAGCGGGACTTACGAGCAGTACTTC. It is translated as CASSLGASGTYEQYF.

Here the CDR3 DNA reads TGTGCCAGCAGCTACAGGACAGGGGGGATGAACACTGAAGCTTTCTTT. This translates into CASSYRTGGMNTEAFF. The V call is TRBV27, the J call TRBJ1-1, with 10 bases lining up with TRBD1. Unmatched junction bases numbered 7, after V lost 6 bases and J lost 0 bases. Germline assignment: CDR1 MNHEY and CDR2 SMNVEV (reference sequence). This CDR3 region has 16 residues.

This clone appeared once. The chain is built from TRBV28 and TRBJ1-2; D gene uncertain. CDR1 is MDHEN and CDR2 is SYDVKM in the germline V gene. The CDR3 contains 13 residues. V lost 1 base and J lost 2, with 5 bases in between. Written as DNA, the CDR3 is TGTGCCAGCAGTTTATTACAGAACTATGGCTACACCTTC. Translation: CASSLLQNYGYTF.

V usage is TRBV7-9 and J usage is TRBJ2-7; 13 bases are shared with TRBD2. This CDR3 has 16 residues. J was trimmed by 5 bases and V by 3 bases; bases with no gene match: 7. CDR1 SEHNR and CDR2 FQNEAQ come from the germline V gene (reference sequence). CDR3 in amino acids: CASSLGLAGFSHEQYF. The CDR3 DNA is TGTGCCAGCAGCTTGGGACTAGCGGGATTCTCACACGAGCAGTACTTC.

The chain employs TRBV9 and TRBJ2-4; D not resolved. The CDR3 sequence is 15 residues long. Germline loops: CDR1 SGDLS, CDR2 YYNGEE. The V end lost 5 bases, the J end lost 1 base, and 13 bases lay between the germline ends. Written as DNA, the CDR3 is TGTGCCAGCAGTCCTTCCGGTAGGGCCAAAAACATTCAGTACTTC. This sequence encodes CASSPSGRAKNIQYF.

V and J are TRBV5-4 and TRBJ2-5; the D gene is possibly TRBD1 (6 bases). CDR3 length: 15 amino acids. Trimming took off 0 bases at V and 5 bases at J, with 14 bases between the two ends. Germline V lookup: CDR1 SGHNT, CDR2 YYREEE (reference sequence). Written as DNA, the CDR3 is TGTGCCAGCAGCTTGGGGGGGCTAGGCGGTGAGACCCAGTACTTC. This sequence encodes CASSLGGLGGETQYF. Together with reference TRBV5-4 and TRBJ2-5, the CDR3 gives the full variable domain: ETGVTQSPTHLIKTRGQQVTLRCSSQSGHNTVSWYQQALGQGPQFIFQYYREEENGRGNFPPRFSGLQFPNYSSELNVNALELDDSALYLCASSLGGLGGETQYFGPGTRLLVL.

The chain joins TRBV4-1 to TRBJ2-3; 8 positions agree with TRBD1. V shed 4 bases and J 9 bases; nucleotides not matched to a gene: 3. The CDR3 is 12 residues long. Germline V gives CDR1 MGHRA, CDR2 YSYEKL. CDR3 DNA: TGCGCCAGCAGCCTAGACAGGGGAACGCAGTATTTT. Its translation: CASSLDRGTQYF.

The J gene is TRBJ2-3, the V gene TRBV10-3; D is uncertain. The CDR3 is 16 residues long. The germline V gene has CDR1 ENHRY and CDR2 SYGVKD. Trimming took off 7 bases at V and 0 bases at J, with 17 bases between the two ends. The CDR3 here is CAINGAVTTSTDTQYF. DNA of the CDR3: TGTGCCATCAACGGCGCAGTAACTACTAGCACAGATACGCAGTATTTT.

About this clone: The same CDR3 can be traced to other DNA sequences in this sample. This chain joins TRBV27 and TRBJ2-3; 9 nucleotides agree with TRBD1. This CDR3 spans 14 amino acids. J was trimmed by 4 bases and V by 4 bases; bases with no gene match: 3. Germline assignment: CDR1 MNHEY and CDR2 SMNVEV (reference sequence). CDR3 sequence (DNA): TGTGCCAGCAGTTCGGGACAGGGTTCAGATACGCAGTATTTT. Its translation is CASSSGQGSDTQYF.

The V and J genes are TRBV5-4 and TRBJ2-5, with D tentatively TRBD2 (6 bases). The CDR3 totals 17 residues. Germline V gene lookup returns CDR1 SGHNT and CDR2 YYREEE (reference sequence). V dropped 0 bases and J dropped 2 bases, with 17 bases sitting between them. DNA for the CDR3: TGTGCCAGCAGCTTGGCCCCGGGACTCGATGGGCAAGAGACCCAGTACTTC. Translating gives CASSLAPGLDGQETQYF.